These 3 T cell receptor beta chains share one sample of origin, sequenced in a study of regulatory T cells in long-lasting Graves disease. TCRdb redid the calling of the reads with MiXCR, one entry per CDR3 protein. The table shows hundreds of distinct CDR3 sequences, with roughly 87% occurring only once. Researchers made the TCR library from RNA that was extracted from PBMCs. The input for sequencing was peripheral blood mononuclear cells (PBMCs), taken with antithyroid drug treatment, in newly diagnosed or persistent Graves disease (not recorded which). The receptors were sampled from a woman between 25 and 40 years old with Graves disease.

This clonotype was detected only once. The chain employs TRBV4-1 and TRBJ2-5; unclear D gene. The CDR3 has 13 amino acids. The V end was cut by 4 bases, the J end by 1 base, with 7 bases between. Germline CDR1 and CDR2: MGHRA and YSYEKL. The CDR3 sequence: CASSPLPQETQYF. CDR3 DNA sequence: TGCGCCAGCAGCCCGTTGCCCCAAGAGACCCAGTACTTC.

This clonotype appeared a few times. J is TRBJ2-1 and V is TRBV19; 9 bases are shared with TRBD2. Germline CDR1 LNHDA, CDR2 SQIVND (reference sequence). The CDR3 is 17 residues long. Trimming took 3 bases from V and 8 from J; bases not matched to a gene: 14. In DNA, the CDR3 is TGTGCCAGTAGTATTATCTTGGGGCGGGAGGGCCTTGATGAGCAGTTCTTC. Its protein product is CASSIILGREGLDEQFF.

This clonotype was picked up one time. The chain employs TRBV3-1 and TRBJ1-5; 7 nucleotides line up with TRBD1. Trimming cost V 0 bases and J 2 bases; bases outside gene matches: 4. The CDR3 contains 16 residues. CDR1 and CDR2 from the germline V gene are LGHDT and YNNKEL (reference sequence). This CDR3 reads CASSQETGAGNQPQHF. In DNA form, the CDR3 reads TGTGCCAGCAGCCAAGAAACAGGGGCTGGCAATCAGCCCCAGCATTTT. Based on the CDR3 plus reference TRBV3-1 and TRBJ1-5, the full variable domain is DTAVSQTPKYLVTQMGNDKSIKCEQNLGHDTMYWYKQDSKKFLKIMFSYNNKELIINETVPNRFSPKSPDKAHLNLHINSLELGDSAVYFCASSQETGAGNQPQHFGDGTRLSIL.